This TCR beta chain emerged from a study of T cell repertoires in cytomegalovirus infection. Study-level results: Within the response measured ex vivo, HLA-C-restricted CMV-specific TCR beta clonotypes were dominant.

Notes on this clonotype: What it binds is unknown.

Each CDR3 protein is one row after TCRdb ran MiXCR on the reads. The sample comprises under 130,000 distinct CDR3 sequences, under 45% of which are singletons, and 65% to 75% rests with the top ten. Trimming removed 1 base from V and 9 bases from J, with 4 bases in between. The length of the CDR3 is 11 residues. CDR1 is MGHRA and CDR2 is YSYEKL in the germline V gene. The V and J genes are TRBV4-1 and TRBJ2-1; D remains unclear. The sequence derives from a human donor in good health (CMV status not recorded). Some clones in this sample may be carry-over from other donors' samples. The sample here was CD8+ T cells from cultured PBMCs, taken from culture after CMV antigen stimulation. The DNA of the CDR3 is TGCGCCAGCAGCCAAGGTAGTGAGCAGTTCTTC. Translating gives CASSQGSEQFF.